This T cell receptor (beta chain) was found in a study of technical replicates of blood from four donors. Libraries were prepared by immunoSEQ multiplex PCR; TCRdb keeps only in-frame clonotypes and omits some of them. The sample yields around 84,000 clones, over 85% seen once. The germline V gene encodes CDR1 SGHTA and CDR2 FQGNSA. V was clipped by 7 bases and J by 4 bases, with 13 bases between them. CDR3 size: 13 residues. This rearrangement joins TRBV7-2 to TRBJ2-5, with a possible D match to TRBD2 (7 bases). Material: T cells isolated from PBMCs. The TCR sequence derives from a human donor in good health. In DNA, the CDR3 is TGTGCCAGCAAACTGGGGGGGCGAGAGACCCAGTACTTC. Translating gives CASKLGGRETQYF. The full variable domain, with the rest looked up from reference TRBV7-2 and TRBJ2-5, is GAGVSQSPSNKVTEKGKDVELRCDPISGHTALYWYRQSLGQGLEFLIYFQGNSAPDKSGLPSDRFSAERTGGSVSTLTIQRTQQEDSAVYLCASKLGGRETQYFGPGTRLLVL.